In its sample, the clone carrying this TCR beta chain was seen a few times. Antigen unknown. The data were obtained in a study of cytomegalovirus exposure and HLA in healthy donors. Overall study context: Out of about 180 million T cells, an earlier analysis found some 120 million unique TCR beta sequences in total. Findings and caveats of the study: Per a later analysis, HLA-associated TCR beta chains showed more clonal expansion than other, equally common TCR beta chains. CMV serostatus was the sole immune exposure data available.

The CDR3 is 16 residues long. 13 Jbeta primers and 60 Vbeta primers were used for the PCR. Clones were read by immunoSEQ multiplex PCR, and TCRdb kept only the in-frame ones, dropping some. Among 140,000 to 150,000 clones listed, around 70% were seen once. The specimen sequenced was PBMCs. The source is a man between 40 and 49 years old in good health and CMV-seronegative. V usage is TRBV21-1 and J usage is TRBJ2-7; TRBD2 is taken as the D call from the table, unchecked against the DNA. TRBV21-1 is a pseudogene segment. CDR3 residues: CASSKGKAVSSYEQYF. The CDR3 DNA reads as TGTGCCAGCAGCAAAGGTAAGGCGGTGAGCTCCTACGAGCAGTACTTC.